The 9 T cell receptor beta chains presented below share a single source sample, sequenced in a study of control samples from healthy donors and cancer patients. Some clones are missing from TCRdb's copy, which holds only in-frame ones; the method was immunoSEQ multiplex PCR. The sample has over 45,000 clones, roughly 89% seen once. What was sequenced was PBMCs. These receptors originate from a man aged 35-49 years with colorectal cancer.

The J gene is TRBJ2-1, the V gene TRBV19; 7 nucleotides align to TRBD2. Germline CDR1 LNHDA, CDR2 SQIVND (reference sequence). The length of the CDR3 is 17 residues. Trimming at V came to 5 bases and at J to 1 base, leaving 11 bases not matched to a gene. CDR3 residues: CASSPTSRIISYNEQFF. CDR3 bases: TGTGCCAGTAGTCCGACTAGCCGTATTATATCCTACAATGAGCAGTTCTTC. The variable domain in full, with the rest retrieved from reference TRBV19 and TRBJ2-1, is DGGITQSPKYLFRKEGQNVTLSCEQNLNHDAMYWYRQDPGQGLRLIYYSQIVNDFQKGDIAEGYSVSREKKESFPLTVTSAQKNPTAFYLCASSPTSRIISYNEQFFGPGTRLTVL.

V is TRBV30 and J is TRBJ1-5; D unresolved. Trimming took 4 bases from V and 3 from J, leaving 7 bases between them. This CDR3 region has 12 residues. Germline V gene data show CDR1 as GTSNPN and CDR2 as SVGIG (reference sequence). The CDR3 region has the DNA TGTGCCTGGAATGCAGCCAATCAGCCCCAGCATTTT. The encoded protein is CAWNAANQPQHF.

The chain employs TRBV5-1 and TRBJ2-3; D perhaps matches TRBD2 (6 bases). The CDR3 contains 18 residues. In germline, CDR1 is SGHRS, CDR2 YFSETQ. Trimming removed 2 bases at V and 5 bases at J, with 24 bases between. The DNA of the CDR3 is TGCGCCAGCAGCTTTATGATCCAGGGACTTACCTCTCAAGATACGCAGTATTTT. Protein: CASSFMIQGLTSQDTQYF.

The V call is TRBV2, the J call TRBJ2-7; tentatively, D is TRBD1 (5 bases). This CDR3 is 15 amino acids long. The germline CDR1 and CDR2 sequences are SNHLY and FYNNEI. V was shortened by 2 bases and J by 3 bases, with 14 bases between the two germline ends. Written as DNA, the CDR3 is TGTGCCAGCAGTGAAAGATGGGGCAGCCGCTACGAGCAGTACTTC. Translation gives CASSERWGSRYEQYF. Full variable domain (outside the CDR3, taken from reference TRBV2 and TRBJ2-7): EPEVTQTPSHQVTQMGQEVILRCVPISNHLYFYWYRQILGQKVEFLVSFYNNEISEKSEIFDDQFSVERPDGSNFTLKIRSTKLEDSAMYFCASSERWGSRYEQYFGPGTRLTVT.

The chain is built from TRBV6-2 or TRBV6-3 and TRBJ1-6; weak D call: TRBD1 (5 bases). The CDR3 totals 15 residues. The V end lost 4 bases, the J end lost 7 bases, and 14 bases lay between the germline ends. Germline CDR1 is MNHEY and CDR2 is SVGEGT. In DNA, the CDR3 is TGTGCCAGCAGTTTCATCGGACAAGAAAATTCACCCCTCCACTTT. Translation: CASSFIGQENSPLHF.

The rearrangement joins TRBV3-1 (or the pseudogene TRBV3-2) to TRBJ2-7, with 8 bases fitting TRBD1. V gave up 4 bases and J gave up 2 bases; unmatched junction bases: 4. The CDR3 totals 14 residues. The germline V gene has CDR1 LGHDT and CDR2 YNNKEL (reference sequence). CDR3 nucleotides: TGTGCCAGCAGCCCATTACAGGGGGCCTACGAGCAGTACTTC. Its translation is CASSPLQGAYEQYF.

J is TRBJ1-5 and V is TRBV27, with 7 bases matching TRBD1. Trimming cost V 6 bases and J 2 bases; bases outside gene matches: 4. Germline lookup yields CDR1 MNHEY and CDR2 SMNVEV (reference sequence). The CDR3 loop spans 14 amino acids. As DNA, the CDR3 is TGTGCCAGCAGCCCTGACAGGGGCAATCAGCCCCAGCATTTT. This encodes CASSPDRGNQPQHF.

V and J are TRBV2 and TRBJ2-2, with 13 nucleotides matching TRBD2. The CDR3 length is 15 residues. J gave up 5 bases and V 8 bases, and 5 bases lay outside the gene matches. Germline V lookup: CDR1 SNHLY, CDR2 FYNNEI. CDR3 loop: CASYGLAGATGELFF. DNA for the CDR3: TGTGCCAGCTACGGACTAGCGGGAGCGACCGGGGAGCTGTTTTTT.

V and J are TRBV12-3 or TRBV12-4 and TRBJ2-2; no reliable D call. The V end was cut by 3 bases, the J end by 6 bases, with 5 bases between. The CDR3 totals 12 residues. The CDR3 DNA reads TGTGCCAGCAGTTTTGCGGCCGGGGAGCTGTTTTTT. It encodes CASSFAAGELFF.